This TCR beta chain appears in the sequencing data of a study of OX40 agonist ivuxolimab in advanced cancers. A note on the overall study: Ivuxolimab was an agonistic, fully human IgG2 monoclonal antibody directed against OX40 (CD134), a costimulatory receptor. The paper describes the monotherapy dose-escalation part (N of about 57 patients) of the phase I trial of ivuxolimab. Prior anti-PD-1, anti-PD-L1 or anti-CTLA-4 therapy was permitted, and approximately 39% of dose-escalation patients had received checkpoint inhibitors. Peripheral TCRbeta sequencing was intended to test whether TCR sequence diversity was altered and clonal T-cell expansion was caused by ivuxolimab. Three dose-escalation patients achieved partial responses, one with hepatocellular carcinoma and two with cutaneous melanoma. In the dose-escalation cohort, 82.7% of patients were male, and the mean age was around 60 years, with a range of roughly 23 to 85. Of the approximately 50 dose-escalation patients, hepatocellular carcinoma was present in some 19, melanoma in roughly 15, renal cell carcinoma in 9 and head and neck cancer in 9. Intravenous ivuxolimab was administered to patients every 2 weeks at six dose levels: 0.01, 0.1, 0.3, 1.5, 3 and 10 mg/kg. The investigation overall reported the following: Low levels of normalized T-cell clonal expansion were also seen in some patients who did not respond. In the 0.1-3.0 mg/kg groups, partial responders were among the patients with the lowest normalized peripheral clonal expansion, particularly in CD8+ T cells. The antigen specificity of the clonally expanded peripheral T cells was not determined. At doses from 0.1 to 3.0 mg/kg, clonal expansion was seen in both CD4+ and CD8+ blood T cells between baseline and week 6. After ivuxolimab, expanded clones were on average more numerous among CD8+ T cells than among CD4+ T cells.

As encoded in the germline V gene, CDR1 is MNHNS while CDR2 is SASEGT. V has 7 bases trimmed and J has 1 base trimmed; junction bases matching no gene number 6. The CDR3 holds 14 amino acids from the cysteine to the phenylalanine. The only DNA kept is the CDR3, 42 bases in frame from the first base. Of note for this clone: Which antigen it targets is not known. No base quality information exists; no much larger clone differs at one position.

Genomic DNA was extracted from sorted cells for sequencing of the TCRbeta CDR3 region. The immunoSEQ Assay was used to sequence the TCRbeta CDR3 regions. In TCRdb, the immuneACCESS table is reduced to in-frame sequences with V and J assigned. These tables do not hold every clone; where another copy was compared, an unresolved V gene accounts for under half, and the others remain unexplained. The sample has some 81,000 clones on record, 85% of them singletons. The ten largest clones add up to 0.61% of the sample. The trial excluded patients who had a history of autoimmune disease or were on systemic immunosuppression. In every dose cohort, peripheral blood was drawn for TCR sequencing at baseline, cycle 4 day 1, and cycle 7 day 1. Samples came from an open-label, multicenter, first-in-human phase I dose-escalation trial of ivuxolimab. Adults with locally advanced or metastatic head and neck squamous cell, hepatocellular, melanoma or renal cell carcinoma were enrolled in the trial. CD4+ and CD8+ T cells were sorted separately from peripheral blood before TCR sequencing.

The receptor's source is an adult with an advanced solid tumor such as melanoma, head and neck, liver or kidney cancer. The sequence links TRBV6-1 to TRBJ1-1; the junction holds 7 bases that match TRBD1. Material: CD4+ or CD8+ T cells sorted from blood, obtained in a trial of the OX40 agonist ivuxolimab. CDR3 reads: CASKKDRQNTEAFF. The DNA reads TGTGCCAGCAAAAAGGACAGGCAGAACACTGAAGCTTTCTTT.